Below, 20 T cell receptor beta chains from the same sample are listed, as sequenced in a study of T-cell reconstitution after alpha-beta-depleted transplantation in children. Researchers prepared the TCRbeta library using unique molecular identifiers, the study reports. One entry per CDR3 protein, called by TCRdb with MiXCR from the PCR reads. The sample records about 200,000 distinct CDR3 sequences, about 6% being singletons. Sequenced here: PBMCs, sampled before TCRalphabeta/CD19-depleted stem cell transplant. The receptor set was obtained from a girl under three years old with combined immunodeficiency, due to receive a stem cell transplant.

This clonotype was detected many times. The DNA for the CDR3 is TGCAGTGCGCTAGGGAGCTCCTACGAGCAGTACTTC. Translation gives CSALGSSYEQYF. The rearrangement joins TRBV20-1 to TRBJ2-7; weak D call: TRBD2 (5 bases). V dropped 6 bases and J dropped 0 bases, with 9 bases sitting between them. CDR1 is DFQATT, CDR2 SNEGSKA, per germline (reference sequence). This CDR3 is built from 12 residues.

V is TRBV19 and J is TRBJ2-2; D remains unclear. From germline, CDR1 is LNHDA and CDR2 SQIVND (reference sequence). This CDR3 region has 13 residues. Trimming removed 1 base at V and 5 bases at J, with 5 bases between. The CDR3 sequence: CASSIAETGELFF. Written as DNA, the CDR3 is TGTGCCAGTAGTATAGCAGAGACCGGGGAGCTGTTTTTT. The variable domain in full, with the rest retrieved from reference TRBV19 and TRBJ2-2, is DGGITQSPKYLFRKEGQNVTLSCEQNLNHDAMYWYRQDPGQGLRLIYYSQIVNDFQKGDIAEGYSVSREKKESFPLTVTSAQKNPTAFYLCASSIAETGELFFGEGSRLTVL.

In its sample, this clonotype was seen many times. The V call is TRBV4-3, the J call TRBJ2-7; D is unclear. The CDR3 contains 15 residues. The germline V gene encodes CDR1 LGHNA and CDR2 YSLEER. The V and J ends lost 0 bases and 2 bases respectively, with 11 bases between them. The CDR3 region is CASSQDFGNTYEQYF. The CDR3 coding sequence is TGCGCCAGCAGCCAAGACTTCGGCAACACCTACGAGCAGTACTTC.

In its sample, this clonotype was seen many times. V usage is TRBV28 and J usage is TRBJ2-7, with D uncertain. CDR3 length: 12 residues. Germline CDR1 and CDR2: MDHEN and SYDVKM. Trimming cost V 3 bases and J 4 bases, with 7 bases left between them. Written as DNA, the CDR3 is TGTGCCAGCAGTTTCGACGGGTACGAGCAGTACTTC. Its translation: CASSFDGYEQYF.

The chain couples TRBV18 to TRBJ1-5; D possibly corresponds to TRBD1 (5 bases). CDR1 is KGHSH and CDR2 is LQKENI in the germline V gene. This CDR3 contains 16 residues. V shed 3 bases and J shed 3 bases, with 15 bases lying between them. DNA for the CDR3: TGTGCCAGCTCACCTGACAGAGTATCTTTCAATCAGCCCCAGCATTTT. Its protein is CASSPDRVSFNQPQHF.

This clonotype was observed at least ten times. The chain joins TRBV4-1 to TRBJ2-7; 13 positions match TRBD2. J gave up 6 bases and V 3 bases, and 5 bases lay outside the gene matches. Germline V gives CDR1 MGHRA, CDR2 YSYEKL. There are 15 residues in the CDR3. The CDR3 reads CASSHWTSGSPEQYF. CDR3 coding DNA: TGCGCCAGCAGCCATTGGACTAGCGGGAGCCCCGAGCAGTACTTC.

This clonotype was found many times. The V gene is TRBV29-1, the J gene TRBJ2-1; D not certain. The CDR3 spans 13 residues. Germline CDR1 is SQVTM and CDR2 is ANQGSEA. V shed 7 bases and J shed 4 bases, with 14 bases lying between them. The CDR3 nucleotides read TGCAGCGCCGAATACTCCATATACAATGAGCAGTTCTTC. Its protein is CSAEYSIYNEQFF.

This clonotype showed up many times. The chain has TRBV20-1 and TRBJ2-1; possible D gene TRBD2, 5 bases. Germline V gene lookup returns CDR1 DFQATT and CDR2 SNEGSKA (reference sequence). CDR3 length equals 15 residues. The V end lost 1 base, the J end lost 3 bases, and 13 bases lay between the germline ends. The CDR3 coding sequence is TGCAGTGCTAGAGCAAACCTAGACTACTACAATGAGCAGTTCTTC. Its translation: CSARANLDYYNEQFF.

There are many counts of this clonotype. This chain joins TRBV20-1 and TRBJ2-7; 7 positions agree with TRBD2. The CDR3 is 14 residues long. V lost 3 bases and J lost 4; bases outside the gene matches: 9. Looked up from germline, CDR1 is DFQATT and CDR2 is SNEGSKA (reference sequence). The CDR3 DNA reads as TGCAGTGCTAGGAAGAGCGGGGTAATTTACGAGCAGTACTTC. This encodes CSARKSGVIYEQYF.

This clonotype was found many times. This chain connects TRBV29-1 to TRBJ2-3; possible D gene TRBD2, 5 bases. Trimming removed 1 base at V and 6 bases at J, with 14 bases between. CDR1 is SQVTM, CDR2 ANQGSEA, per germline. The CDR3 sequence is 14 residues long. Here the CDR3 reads CSVEGATGNDTQYF. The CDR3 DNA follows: TGCAGCGTTGAAGGGGCGACGGGGAACGATACGCAGTATTTT.

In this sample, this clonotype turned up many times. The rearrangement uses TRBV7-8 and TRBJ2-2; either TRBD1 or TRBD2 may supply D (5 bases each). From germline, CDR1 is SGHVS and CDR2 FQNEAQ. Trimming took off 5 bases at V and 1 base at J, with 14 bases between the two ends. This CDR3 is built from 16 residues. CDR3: CASSTNRRMNTGELFF. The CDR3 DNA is TGTGCCAGCAGCACCAACAGGAGGATGAACACCGGGGAGCTGTTTTTT.

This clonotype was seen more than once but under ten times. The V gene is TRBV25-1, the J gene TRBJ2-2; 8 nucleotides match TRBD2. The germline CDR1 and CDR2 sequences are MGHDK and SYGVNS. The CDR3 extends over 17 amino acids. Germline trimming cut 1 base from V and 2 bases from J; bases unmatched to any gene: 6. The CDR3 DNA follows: TGTGCCAGCAGTGAATTATTAGCGGGGCTTAACACCGGGGAGCTGTTTTTT. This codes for CASSELLAGLNTGELFF. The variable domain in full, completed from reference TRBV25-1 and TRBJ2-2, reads EADIYQTPRYLVIGTGKKITLECSQTMGHDKMYWYQQDPGMELHLIHYSYGVNSTEKGDLSSESTVSRIRTEHFPLTLESARPSHTSQYLCASSELLAGLNTGELFFGEGSRLTVL.

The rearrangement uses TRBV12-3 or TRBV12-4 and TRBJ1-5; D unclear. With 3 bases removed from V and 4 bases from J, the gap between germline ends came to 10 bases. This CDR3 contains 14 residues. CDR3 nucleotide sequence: TGTGCCAGCAGTTTCCCCCCACCGAATCAGCCCCAGCATTTT. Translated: CASSFPPPNQPQHF.

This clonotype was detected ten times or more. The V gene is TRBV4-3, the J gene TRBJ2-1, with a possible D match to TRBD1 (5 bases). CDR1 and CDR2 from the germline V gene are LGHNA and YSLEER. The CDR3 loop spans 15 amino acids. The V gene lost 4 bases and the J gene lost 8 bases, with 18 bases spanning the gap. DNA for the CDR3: TGCGCCAGCAGCCTAACCCTCTCAGGGTACGATGAGCAGTTCTTC. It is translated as CASSLTLSGYDEQFF.

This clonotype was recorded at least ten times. The CDR3 protein is CASSPDRGRRDTQYF. In DNA form, the CDR3 reads TGTGCCAGCAGCCCCGACAGGGGGCGCAGAGATACGCAGTATTTT. The rearrangement links TRBV6-4 to TRBJ2-3; 10 bases agree with TRBD1. After removal of 6 bases from V and 5 bases from J, the junction contained 8 bases not matched to a gene. The CDR3 covers 15 residues. Per germline, CDR1 MRHNA and CDR2 SNTAGT.

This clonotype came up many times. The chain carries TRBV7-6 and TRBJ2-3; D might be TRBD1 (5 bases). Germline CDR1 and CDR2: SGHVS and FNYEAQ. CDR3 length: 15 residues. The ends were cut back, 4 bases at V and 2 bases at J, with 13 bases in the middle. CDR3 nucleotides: TGTGCCAGCAGCTGGACCGGACACTACACAGATACGCAGTATTTT. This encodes CASSWTGHYTDTQYF.

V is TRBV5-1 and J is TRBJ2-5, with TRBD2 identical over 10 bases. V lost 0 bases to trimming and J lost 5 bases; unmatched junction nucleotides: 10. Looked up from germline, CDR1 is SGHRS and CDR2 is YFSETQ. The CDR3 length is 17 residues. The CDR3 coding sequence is TGCGCCAGCAGCTTGGACCAACTAGCGGGGTTTGCTGAGACCCAGTACTTC. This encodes CASSLDQLAGFAETQYF. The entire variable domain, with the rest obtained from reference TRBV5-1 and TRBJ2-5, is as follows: KAGVTQTPRYLIKTRGQQVTLSCSPISGHRSVSWYQQTPGQGLQFLFEYFSETQRNKGNFPGRFSGRQFSNSRSEMNVSTLELGDSALYLCASSLDQLAGFAETQYFGPGTRLLVL.

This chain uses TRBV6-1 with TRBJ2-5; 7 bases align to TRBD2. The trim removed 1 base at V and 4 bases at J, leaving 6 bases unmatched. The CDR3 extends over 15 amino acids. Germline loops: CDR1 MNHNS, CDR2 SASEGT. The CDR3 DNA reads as TGTGCCAGCAGTGAAGGGTTGGGGGGGGGAGAGACCCAGTACTTC. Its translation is CASSEGLGGGETQYF.

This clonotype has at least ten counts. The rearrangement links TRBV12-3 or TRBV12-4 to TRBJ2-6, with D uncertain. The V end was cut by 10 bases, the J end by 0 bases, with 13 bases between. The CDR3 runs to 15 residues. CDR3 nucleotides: TGTGCCACCTATACCCGTGGCTCTGGGGCCAACGTCCTGACTTTC. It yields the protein CATYTRGSGANVLTF.

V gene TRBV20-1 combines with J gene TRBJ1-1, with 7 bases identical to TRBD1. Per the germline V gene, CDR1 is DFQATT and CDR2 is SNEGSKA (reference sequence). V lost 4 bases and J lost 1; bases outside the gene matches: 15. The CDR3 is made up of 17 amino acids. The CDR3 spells CSATPGDSLHANTEAFF. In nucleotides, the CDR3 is TGCAGTGCTACTCCTGGGGACAGCCTCCATGCGAACACTGAAGCTTTCTTT.